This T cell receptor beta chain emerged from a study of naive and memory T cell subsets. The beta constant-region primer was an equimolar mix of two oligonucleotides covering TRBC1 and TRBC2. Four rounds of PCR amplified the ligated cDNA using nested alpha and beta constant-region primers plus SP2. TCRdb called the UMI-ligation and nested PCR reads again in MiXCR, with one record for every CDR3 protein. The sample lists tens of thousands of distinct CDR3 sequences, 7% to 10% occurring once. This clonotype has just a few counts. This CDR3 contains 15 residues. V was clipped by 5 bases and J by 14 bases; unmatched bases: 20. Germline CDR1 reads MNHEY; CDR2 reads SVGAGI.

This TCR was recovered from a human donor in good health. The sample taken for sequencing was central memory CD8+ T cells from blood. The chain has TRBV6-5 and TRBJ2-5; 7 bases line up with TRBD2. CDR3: CASSPTSGTVTVGYF. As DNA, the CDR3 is TGTGCCAGCAGTCCCACCAGCGGGACGGTAACAGTGGGCTACTTC.